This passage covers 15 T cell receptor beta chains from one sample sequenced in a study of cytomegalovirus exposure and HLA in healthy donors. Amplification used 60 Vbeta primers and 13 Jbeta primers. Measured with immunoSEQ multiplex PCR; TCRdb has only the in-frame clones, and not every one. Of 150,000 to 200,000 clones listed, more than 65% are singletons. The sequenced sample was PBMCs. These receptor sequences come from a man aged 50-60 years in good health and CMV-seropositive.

This chain's CDR3 is CASSQGYLNTEAFF. For the CDR3, the DNA is TGTGCCAGCAGCCAGGGGTATTTGAACACTGAAGCTTTCTTT. V is TRBV11-2 and J is TRBJ1-1; possible D gene TRBD1, 6 bases. The germline V gene has CDR1 SGHAT and CDR2 FQNNGV. V was trimmed by 5 bases and J by 0 bases, leaving 10 bases between them. The CDR3 has 14 residues. The full variable domain, with the rest looked up from reference TRBV11-2 and TRBJ1-1, is EAGVAQSPRYKIIEKRQSVAFWCNPISGHATLYWYQQILGQGPKLLIQFQNNGVVDDSQLPKDRFSAERLKGVDSTLKIQPAKLEDSAVYLCASSQGYLNTEAFFGQGTRLTVV.

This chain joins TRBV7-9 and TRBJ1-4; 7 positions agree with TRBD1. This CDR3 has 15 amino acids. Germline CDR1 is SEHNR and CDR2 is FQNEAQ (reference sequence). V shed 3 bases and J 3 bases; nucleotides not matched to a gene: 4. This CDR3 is CASSFPQGANEKLFF. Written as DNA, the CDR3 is TGTGCCAGCAGCTTTCCCCAGGGGGCTAATGAAAAACTGTTTTTT.

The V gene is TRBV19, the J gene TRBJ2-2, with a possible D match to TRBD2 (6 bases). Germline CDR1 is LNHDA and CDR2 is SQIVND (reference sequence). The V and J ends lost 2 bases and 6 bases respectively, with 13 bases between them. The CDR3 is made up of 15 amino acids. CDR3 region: CASSILAGRAGELFF. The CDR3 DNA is TGTGCCAGTAGTATACTGGCGGGAAGGGCCGGGGAGCTGTTTTTT. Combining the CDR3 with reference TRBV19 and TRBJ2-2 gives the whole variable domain DGGITQSPKYLFRKEGQNVTLSCEQNLNHDAMYWYRQDPGQGLRLIYYSQIVNDFQKGDIAEGYSVSREKKESFPLTVTSAQKNPTAFYLCASSILAGRAGELFFGEGSRLTVL.

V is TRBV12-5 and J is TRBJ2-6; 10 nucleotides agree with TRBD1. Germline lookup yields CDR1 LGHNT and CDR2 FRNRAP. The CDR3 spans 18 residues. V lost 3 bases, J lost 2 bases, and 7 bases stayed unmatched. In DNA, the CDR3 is TGTGCTAGTGGTTTTTCCGGGACAGGGGTGACTGGGGCCAACGTCCTGACTTTC. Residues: CASGFSGTGVTGANVLTF.

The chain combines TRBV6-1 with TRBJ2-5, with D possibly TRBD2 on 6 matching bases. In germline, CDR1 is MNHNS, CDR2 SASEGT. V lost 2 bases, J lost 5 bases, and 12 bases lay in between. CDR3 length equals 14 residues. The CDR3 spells CASSEPGGRETQYF. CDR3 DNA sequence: TGTGCCAGCAGTGAACCCGGGGGTCGGGAGACCCAGTACTTC.

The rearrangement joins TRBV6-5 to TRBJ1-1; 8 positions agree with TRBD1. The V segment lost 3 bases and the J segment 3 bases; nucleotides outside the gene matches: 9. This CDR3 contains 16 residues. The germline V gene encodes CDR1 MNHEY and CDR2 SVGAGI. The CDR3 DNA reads TGTGCCAGCAGTTATTACCGGACAGGGAAGGACACTGAAGCTTTCTTT. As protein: CASSYYRTGKDTEAFF.

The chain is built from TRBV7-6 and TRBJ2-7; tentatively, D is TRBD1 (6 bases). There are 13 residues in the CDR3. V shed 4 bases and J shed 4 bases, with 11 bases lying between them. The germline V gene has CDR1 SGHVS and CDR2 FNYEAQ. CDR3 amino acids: CASSYRDTYEQYF. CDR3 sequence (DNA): TGTGCCAGCAGCTACCGGGACACTTACGAGCAGTACTTC.

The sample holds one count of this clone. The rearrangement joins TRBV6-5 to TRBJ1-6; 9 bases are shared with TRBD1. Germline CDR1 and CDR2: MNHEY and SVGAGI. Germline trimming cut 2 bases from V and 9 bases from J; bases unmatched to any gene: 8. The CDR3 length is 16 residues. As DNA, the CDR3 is TGTGCCAGCAGTTACGCACAGGGGGCTGTGGGTTCACCCCTCCACTTT. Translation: CASSYAQGAVGSPLHF.

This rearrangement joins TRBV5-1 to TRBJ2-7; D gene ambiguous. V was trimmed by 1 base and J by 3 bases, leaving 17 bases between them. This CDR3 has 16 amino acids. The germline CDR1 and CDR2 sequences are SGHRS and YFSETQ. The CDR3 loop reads CASSLIPEQRFYEQYF. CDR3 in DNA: TGCGCCAGCAGCTTGATTCCGGAACAGAGATTCTACGAGCAGTACTTC.

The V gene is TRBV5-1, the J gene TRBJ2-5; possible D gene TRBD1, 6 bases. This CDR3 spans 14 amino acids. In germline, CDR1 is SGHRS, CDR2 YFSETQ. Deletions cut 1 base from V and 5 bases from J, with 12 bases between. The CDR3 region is CASSLQGRSETQYF. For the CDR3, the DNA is TGCGCCAGCAGCTTGCAGGGGAGAAGCGAGACCCAGTACTTC.

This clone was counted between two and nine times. This CDR3 is CASSKAPARDHHEQYF. Here the CDR3 DNA reads TGTGCCAGCAGCAAAGCCCCGGCGAGGGATCACCACGAGCAGTACTTC. This chain connects TRBV21-1 to TRBJ2-7; the table names TRBD2, a call not compared with the DNA. TRBV21-1 is a recognized pseudogene. The CDR3 contains 16 residues.

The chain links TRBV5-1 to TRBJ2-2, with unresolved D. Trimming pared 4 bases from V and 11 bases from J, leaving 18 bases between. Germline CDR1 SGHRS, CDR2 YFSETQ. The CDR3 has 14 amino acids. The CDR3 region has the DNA TGCGCCAGCAGCCTAAACGTCCTTACTCGAGAGCTGTTTTTT. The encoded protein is CASSLNVLTRELFF. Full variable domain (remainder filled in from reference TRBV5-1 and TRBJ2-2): KAGVTQTPRYLIKTRGQQVTLSCSPISGHRSVSWYQQTPGQGLQFLFEYFSETQRNKGNFPGRFSGRQFSNSRSEMNVSTLELGDSALYLCASSLNVLTRELFFGEGSRLTVL.

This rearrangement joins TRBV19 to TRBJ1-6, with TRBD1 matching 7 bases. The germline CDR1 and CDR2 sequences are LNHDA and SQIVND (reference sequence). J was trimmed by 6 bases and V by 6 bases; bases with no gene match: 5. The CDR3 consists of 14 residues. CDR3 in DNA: TGTGCCAGTAGGATCGACAGGGTTAATTCACCCCTCCACTTT. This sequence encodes CASRIDRVNSPLHF.

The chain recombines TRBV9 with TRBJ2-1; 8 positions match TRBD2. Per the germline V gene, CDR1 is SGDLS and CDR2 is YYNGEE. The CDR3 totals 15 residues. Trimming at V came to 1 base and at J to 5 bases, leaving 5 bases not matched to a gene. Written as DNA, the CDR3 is TGTGCCAGCAGCGTAACGAGCGGGGGCCACAATGAGCAGTTCTTC. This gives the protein CASSVTSGGHNEQFF.

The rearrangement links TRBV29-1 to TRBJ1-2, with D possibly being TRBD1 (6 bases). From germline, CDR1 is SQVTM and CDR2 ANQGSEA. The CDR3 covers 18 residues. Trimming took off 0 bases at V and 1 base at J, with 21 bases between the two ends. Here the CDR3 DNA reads TGCAGCGTTGAAGATCCGTGGGGGGGCCGCGGCAATAACTATGGCTACACCTTC. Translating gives CSVEDPWGGRGNNYGYTF.